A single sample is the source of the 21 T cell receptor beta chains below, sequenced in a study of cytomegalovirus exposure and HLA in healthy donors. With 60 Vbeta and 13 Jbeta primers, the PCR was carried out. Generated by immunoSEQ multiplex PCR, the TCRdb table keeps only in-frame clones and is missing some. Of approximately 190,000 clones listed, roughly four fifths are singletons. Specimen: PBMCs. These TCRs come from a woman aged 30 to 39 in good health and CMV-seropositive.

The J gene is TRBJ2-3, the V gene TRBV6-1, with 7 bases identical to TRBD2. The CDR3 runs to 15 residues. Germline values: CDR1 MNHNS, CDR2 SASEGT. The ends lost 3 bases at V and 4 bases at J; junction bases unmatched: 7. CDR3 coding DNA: TGTGCCAGCAGTGAGTCGAGCGGGAACTCAGATACGCAGTATTTT. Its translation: CASSESSGNSDTQYF.

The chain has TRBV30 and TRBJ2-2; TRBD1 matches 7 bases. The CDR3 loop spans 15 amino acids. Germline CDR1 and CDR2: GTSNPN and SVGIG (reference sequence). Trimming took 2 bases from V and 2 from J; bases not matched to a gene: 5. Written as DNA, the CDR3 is TGTGCCTGGAGTAGTAGGGGGCAAAACACCGGGGAGCTGTTTTTT. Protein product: CAWSSRGQNTGELFF.

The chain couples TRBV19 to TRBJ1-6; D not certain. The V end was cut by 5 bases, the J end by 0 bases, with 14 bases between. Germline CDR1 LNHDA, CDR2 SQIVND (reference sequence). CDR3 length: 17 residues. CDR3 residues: CASSPLPRSSYNSPLHF. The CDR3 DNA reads TGTGCCAGTAGTCCCCTACCACGGAGCTCCTATAATTCACCCCTCCACTTT.

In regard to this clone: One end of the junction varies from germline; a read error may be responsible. The chain's CDR3 is CASSLSWGGEQYF. The CDR3 DNA reads as TGTGCTAGCAGCTTAAGTTGGGGAGGCGAGCAGTACTTC. The J gene is TRBJ2-7, the V gene TRBV7-7, with D tentatively TRBD2 (6 bases). Germline V CDR1 and CDR2: SSHAT, FNYEAQ (reference sequence). CDR3 length: 13 residues.

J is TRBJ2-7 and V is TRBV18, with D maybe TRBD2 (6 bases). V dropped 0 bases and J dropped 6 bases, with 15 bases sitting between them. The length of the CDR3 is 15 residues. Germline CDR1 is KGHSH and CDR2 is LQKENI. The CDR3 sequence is CASSPPSGGASEQYF. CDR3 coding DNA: TGTGCCAGCTCACCACCGAGCGGAGGGGCCAGCGAGCAGTACTTC.

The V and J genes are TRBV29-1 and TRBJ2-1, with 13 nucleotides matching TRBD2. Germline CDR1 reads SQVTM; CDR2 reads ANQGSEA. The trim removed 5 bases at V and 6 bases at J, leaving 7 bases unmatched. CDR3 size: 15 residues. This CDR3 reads CSVRRLAGGSNEQFF. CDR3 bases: TGCAGCGTTCGACGACTAGCGGGAGGAAGCAATGAGCAGTTCTTC.

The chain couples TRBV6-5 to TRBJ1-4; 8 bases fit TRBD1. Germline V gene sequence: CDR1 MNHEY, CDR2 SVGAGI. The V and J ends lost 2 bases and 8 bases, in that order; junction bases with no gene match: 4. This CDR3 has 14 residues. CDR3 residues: CASSYNRGGEKLFF. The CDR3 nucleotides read TGTGCCAGCAGTTACAACAGGGGGGGGGAAAAACTGTTTTTT.

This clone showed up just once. Written as DNA, the CDR3 is TGTGCCAGCAGTTTAGAACAGATTAATTCACCCCTCCACTTT. Protein product: CASSLEQINSPLHF. The rearrangement joins TRBV28 to TRBJ1-6; no clear D. V was clipped by 2 bases and J by 6 bases, with 8 bases between them. CDR1 MDHEN and CDR2 SYDVKM come from the germline V gene. The CDR3 length is 14 residues.

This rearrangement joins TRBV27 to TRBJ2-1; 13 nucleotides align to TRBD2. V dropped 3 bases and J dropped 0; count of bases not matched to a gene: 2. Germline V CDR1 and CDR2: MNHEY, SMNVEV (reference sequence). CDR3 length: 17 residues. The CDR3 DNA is TGTGCCAGCAGTTTGGGACTAGCGGGAAACTCCTACAATGAGCAGTTCTTC. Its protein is CASSLGLAGNSYNEQFF.

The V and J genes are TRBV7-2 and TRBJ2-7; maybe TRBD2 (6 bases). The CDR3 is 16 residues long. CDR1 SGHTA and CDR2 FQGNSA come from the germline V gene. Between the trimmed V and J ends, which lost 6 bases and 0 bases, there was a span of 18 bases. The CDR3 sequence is CASRSLGGPTSYEQYF. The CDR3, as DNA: TGTGCCAGCAGGTCTCTGGGGGGACCAACCTCCTACGAGCAGTACTTC.

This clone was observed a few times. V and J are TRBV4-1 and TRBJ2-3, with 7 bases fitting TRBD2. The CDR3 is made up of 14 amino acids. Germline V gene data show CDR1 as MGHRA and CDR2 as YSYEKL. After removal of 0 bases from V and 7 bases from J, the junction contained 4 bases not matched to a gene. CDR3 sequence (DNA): TGCGCCAGCAGCCAAGATCCCGGGACTAATACGCAGTATTTT. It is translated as CASSQDPGTNTQYF.

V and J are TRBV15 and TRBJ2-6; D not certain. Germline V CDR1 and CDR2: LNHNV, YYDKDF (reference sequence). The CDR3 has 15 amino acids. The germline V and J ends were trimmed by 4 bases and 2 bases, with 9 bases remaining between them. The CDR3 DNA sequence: TGTGCCACCAGCATGAGGAATCCTGGGGCCAACGTCCTGACTTTC. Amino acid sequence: CATSMRNPGANVLTF.

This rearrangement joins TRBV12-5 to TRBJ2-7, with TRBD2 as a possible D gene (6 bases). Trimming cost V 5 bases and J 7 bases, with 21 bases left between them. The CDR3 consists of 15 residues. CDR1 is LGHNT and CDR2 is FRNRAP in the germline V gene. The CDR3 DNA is TGTGCTAGTGGTACCTCGAAGGACCCGAGCGGGGAGCAGTACTTC. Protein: CASGTSKDPSGEQYF. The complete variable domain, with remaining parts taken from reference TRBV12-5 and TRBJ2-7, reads DARVTQTPRHKVTEMGQEVTMRCQPILGHNTVFWYRQTMMQGLELLAYFRNRAPLDDSGMPKDRFSAEMPDATLATLKIQPSEPRDSAVYFCASGTSKDPSGEQYFGPGTRLTVT.

The CDR3 coding sequence is TGTGCCAGCAGCTTCAGCGGGGGGGCCTACAATGAGCAGTTCTTC. It yields the protein CASSFSGGAYNEQFF. The chain uses TRBV5-4 and TRBJ2-1, with 10 bases matching TRBD2. The CDR3 consists of 15 residues. Germline V gene lookup returns CDR1 SGHNT and CDR2 YYREEE (reference sequence). The J segment lost 2 bases and the V segment lost 2 bases, leaving 1 base of the junction unmatched.

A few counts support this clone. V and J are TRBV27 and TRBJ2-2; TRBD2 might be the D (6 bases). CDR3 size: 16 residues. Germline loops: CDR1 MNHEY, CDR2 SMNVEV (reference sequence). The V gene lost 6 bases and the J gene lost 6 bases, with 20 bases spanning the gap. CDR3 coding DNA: TGTGCCAGCAGCTACGACCCCCAGGGAGGCGCCGGGGAGCTGTTTTTT. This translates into CASSYDPQGGAGELFF.

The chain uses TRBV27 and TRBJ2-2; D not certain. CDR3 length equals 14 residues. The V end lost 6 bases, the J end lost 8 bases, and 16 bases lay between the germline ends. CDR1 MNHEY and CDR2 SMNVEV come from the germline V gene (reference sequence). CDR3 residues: CASRPRLVVGELFF. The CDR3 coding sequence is TGTGCCAGCAGACCCCGACTCGTCGTAGGGGAGCTGTTTTTT.

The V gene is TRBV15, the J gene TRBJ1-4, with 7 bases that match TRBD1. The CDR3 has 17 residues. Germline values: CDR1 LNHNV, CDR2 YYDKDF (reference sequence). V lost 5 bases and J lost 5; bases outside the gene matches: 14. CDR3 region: CATSSRSGARGNEKLFF. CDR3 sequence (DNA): TGTGCCACCAGCTCGCGTTCAGGGGCCAGGGGGAATGAAAAACTGTTTTTT.

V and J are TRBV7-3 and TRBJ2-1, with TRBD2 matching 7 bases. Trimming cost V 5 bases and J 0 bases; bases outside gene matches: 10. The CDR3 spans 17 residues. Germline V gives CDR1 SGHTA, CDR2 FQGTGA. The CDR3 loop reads CASSPRSGVSSYNEQFF. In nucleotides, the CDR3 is TGTGCCAGCAGCCCGCGAAGCGGGGTAAGCTCCTACAATGAGCAGTTCTTC.

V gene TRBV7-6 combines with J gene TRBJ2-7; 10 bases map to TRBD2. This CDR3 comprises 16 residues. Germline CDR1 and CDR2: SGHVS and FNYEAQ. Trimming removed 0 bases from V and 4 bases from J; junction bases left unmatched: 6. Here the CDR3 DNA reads TGTGCCAGCAGCTTAGCGCGAGCGGGAGGGGAGTACGAGCAGTACTTC. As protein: CASSLARAGGEYEQYF.

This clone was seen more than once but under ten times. The CDR3 region has the DNA TGTGCCAGCGCCGGCAGGGGAGACAATCAGCCCCAGCATTTT. Its translation is CASAGRGDNQPQHF. This sequence joins TRBV6-5 and TRBJ1-5; tentative D call: TRBD1 (6 bases). CDR1 is MNHEY, CDR2 SVGAGI, per germline. Trimming pared 8 bases from V and 3 bases from J, leaving 14 bases between. This CDR3 comprises 14 residues.

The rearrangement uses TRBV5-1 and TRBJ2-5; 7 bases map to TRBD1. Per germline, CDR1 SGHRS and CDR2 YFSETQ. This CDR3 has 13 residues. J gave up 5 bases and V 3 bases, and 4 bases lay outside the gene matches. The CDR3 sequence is CASSSTGTETQYF. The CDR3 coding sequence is TGCGCCAGCAGCTCGACAGGGACGGAGACCCAGTACTTC.